The 15 T cell receptor beta chains reported below all come from one sample, sequenced in a study of T cells expressing NK-cell markers. From its re-call of the 5' RACE reads, TCRdb lists each CDR3 protein once, without DNA. This sample's clone table lists almost 450,000 distinct CDR3 sequences. The source material was blood T cells: a sorted CD56 or NKG2C T cell subset, CD4+ or CD8+ T cells, or bulk PBMC T cells (not recorded which). Every receptor here comes from a woman aged 18 to 75 in good health.

V gene TRBV27 combines with J gene TRBJ1-2; TCRdb designates TRBD1, a call that cannot be tested without DNA. CDR1 and CDR2 (germline): MNHEY, SMNVEV (reference sequence). This CDR3 contains 16 residues. This chain's CDR3 is CASSLSPWDRGDGYTF.

The rearrangement joins TRBV20-1 to TRBJ2-7; the D gene TCRdb calls, TRBD2, cannot be checked with no DNA. The CDR3 is made up of 13 amino acids. Germline CDR1 reads DFQATT; CDR2 reads SNEGSKA (reference sequence). CDR3 amino acids: CSAPLAGGYEQYF.

This chain links TRBV20-1 with TRBJ2-3; the D call from TCRdb, TRBD1, cannot be confirmed without DNA. This CDR3 has 12 residues. CDR1 DFQATT and CDR2 SNEGSKA come from the germline V gene (reference sequence). The CDR3 loop is CSVDRTTDTQYF.

This chain joins TRBV24-1 and TRBJ2-1; TCRdb calls TRBD1, which cannot be checked without DNA. CDR3 size: 15 residues. Germline CDR1 reads KGHDR; CDR2 reads SFDVKD. The CDR3: CATSDSGTTGGQQFF.

The chain combines TRBV6-5 with TRBJ2-7; TCRdb's assignment of TRBD1 cannot be checked, as there is no DNA. This CDR3 has 14 residues. Looked up from germline, CDR1 is MNHEY and CDR2 is SVGAGI. This CDR3 reads CASSSGQPPNEQYF.

The chain joins TRBV29-1 to TRBJ2-7; absent DNA, TCRdb's TRBD2 call cannot be checked. The CDR3 is 11 residues long. Germline V CDR1 and CDR2: SQVTM, ANQGSEA. The CDR3: CSVGEAAIVYF.

This rearrangement joins TRBV19 to TRBJ2-2; TCRdb designates TRBD1, a call that cannot be tested without DNA. The CDR3 is made up of 12 amino acids. CDR1 is LNHDA, CDR2 SQIVND, per germline (reference sequence). CDR3 loop: CASSDRTGELFF.

The V gene is TRBV29-1, the J gene TRBJ2-7. Germline lookup yields CDR1 SQVTM and CDR2 ANQGSEA. The CDR3 has 12 amino acids. CDR3 region: CSVGGSAYEQYF.

The chain carries TRBV7-2 and TRBJ2-1; the TRBD2 assignment by TCRdb is unverifiable without DNA. The germline gives CDR1 SGHTA, CDR2 FQGNSA. This CDR3 region has 14 residues. CDR3 amino acids: CASSLGPSANEQFF.

This chain links TRBV7-2 with TRBJ1-6; the D call of TRBD1 rests on TCRdb alone, since no DNA is present to check it. This CDR3 is built from 17 residues. The V gene's germline CDR1 is SGHTA and CDR2 FQGNSA. The CDR3 sequence: CASSLAAGGGYNSPLHF.

The V and J genes are TRBV19 and TRBJ2-3; TCRdb's assignment of TRBD1 cannot be checked, as there is no DNA. The CDR3 loop spans 18 amino acids. Germline loops: CDR1 LNHDA, CDR2 SQIVND (reference sequence). CDR3 amino acids: CASSIGARAGVRTDTQYF.

The rearrangement uses TRBV12-3 or TRBV12-4 and TRBJ1-2; the TCRdb D gene call, TRBD1, has no DNA to confirm it. The CDR3 totals 13 residues. The CDR3 loop is CASRTGGDYGYTF.

The chain uses TRBV20-1 and TRBJ2-3; the TRBD2 assignment by TCRdb is unverifiable without DNA. Germline CDR1 reads DFQATT; CDR2 reads SNEGSKA (reference sequence). The CDR3 covers 16 residues. This CDR3 reads CSASWFGLAGEVTQYF.

CDR3: CASSPYYRSGANVLTF. The chain has TRBV28 and TRBJ2-6. The CDR3 sequence is 16 residues long. Germline V gene lookup returns CDR1 MDHEN and CDR2 SYDVKM. Drawing the rest from reference TRBV28 and TRBJ2-6, the complete variable domain is DVKVTQSSRYLVKRTGEKVFLECVQDMDHENMFWYRQDPGLGLRLIYFSYDVKMKEKGDIPEGYSVSREKKERFSLILESASTNQTSMYLCASSPYYRSGANVLTFGAGSRLTVL.

The chain employs TRBV28 and TRBJ1-3; the D call of TRBD1 rests on TCRdb alone, since no DNA is present to check it. This CDR3 is 15 amino acids long. Germline V gene lookup returns CDR1 MDHEN and CDR2 SYDVKM. The CDR3 spells CASSLLQGATNTIYF.